The rows below give T cell receptor beta chains drawn from one sample of a study of T-cell memory formation after mild COVID-19. One entry per CDR3 protein, called by TCRdb with MiXCR from the 5' RACE reads. The repertoire includes some 440,000 distinct CDR3 sequences, around 27% of them detected once, and about 12% sits in the top ten. Sequencing was carried out using PBMCs or a T cell subset sorted from them (not recorded which). These receptor sequences come from an adult woman who had mild COVID-19 (a few samples of this study predate the infection). Cell type and time point are not known. CDR3s include the opening cysteine and the closing phenylalanine or tryptophan. Fields, in order: D gene, V gene, CDR3 length, J gene, clone size, CDR3 protein, CDR3 DNA. The D gene is left open where the match is weak. Clone size is shown for a subset of rows, as once, few, many or a class of expanded clone.

NA	TRBV12-3/TRBV12-4	16	TRBJ2-3	few	CASSLRAGGSTDTQYF	TGTGCCAGCAGTCTCCGGGCCGGGGGAAGCACAGATACGCAGTATTTT
NA	TRBV12-3/TRBV12-4	14	TRBJ2-2	NA	CASSLQENTGELFF	TGTGCCAGCAGTTTACAGGAGAACACCGGGGAGCTGTTTTTT
NA	TRBV20-1	11	TRBJ2-3	few	CSATQPDTQYF	TGCAGTGCTACTCAACCGGATACGCAGTATTTT
NA	TRBV20-1	13	TRBJ2-3	NA	CSAPISRTDTQYF	TGCAGTGCCCCCATCAGTCGCACAGATACGCAGTATTTT
NA	TRBV7-9	13	TRBJ2-7	NA	CASSPAELYEQYF	TGTGCCAGCAGCCCCGCCGAGCTCTACGAGCAGTACTTC
NA	TRBV12-3/TRBV12-4	17	TRBJ2-4	few	CASSLGGHRLAKNIQYF	TGTGCCAGCAGTTTAGGGGGACACAGACTAGCCAAAAACATTCAGTACTTC
NA	TRBV5-1	18	TRBJ1-4	NA	CASSLSYDSRALGEKLFF	TGCGCCAGCAGCTTGAGCTACGACAGCCGGGCCTTGGGAGAAAAACTGTTTTTT
NA	TRBV5-1	15	TRBJ2-2	NA	CASSEGTGNTGELFF	TGCGCCAGCAGTGAGGGGACGGGGAACACCGGGGAGCTGTTTTTT
TRBD2	TRBV20-1	14	TRBJ2-7	NA	CSARQTSGAYEQYF	TGCAGTGCTAGGCAGACTAGCGGAGCCTACGAGCAGTACTTC
NA	TRBV20-1	15	TRBJ2-7	NA	CSASPPGRPIGEQYF	TGCAGTGCTAGTCCTCCGGGACGGCCCATTGGCGAGCAGTACTTC
TRBD1	TRBV12-3/TRBV12-4	16	TRBJ2-2	few	CASSSPGQGDTGELFF	TGTGCCAGCAGTAGCCCGGGACAGGGGGACACCGGGGAGCTGTTTTTT
TRBD1	TRBV4-2	15	TRBJ1-2	NA	CASSQDQTGLYGYTF	TGTGCCAGCAGCCAAGATCAGACAGGGCTTTATGGCTACACCTTC
NA	TRBV13	15	TRBJ2-7	few	CASSPLGGGSYEQYF	TGTGCCAGCAGCCCGCTGGGAGGAGGCTCCTACGAGCAGTACTTC
TRBD2	TRBV28	14	TRBJ2-5	NA	CASSLLRETGTQYF	TGTGCCAGCAGCCTGCTGCGGGAGACTGGGACCCAGTACTTC
NA	TRBV20-1	18	TRBJ2-3	NA	CSASRITELFSSTDTQYF	TGCAGTGCTAGCCGCATCACAGAGCTTTTTTCTAGCACAGATACGCAGTATTTT
NA	TRBV4-2	16	TRBJ2-1	few	CASSPRTSSTYNEQFF	TGTGCCAGCAGCCCCCGGACCTCGAGCACCTACAATGAGCAGTTCTTC
TRBD2	TRBV24-1	16	TRBJ2-5	NA	CATSDPGTSGIETQYF	TGTGCCACCAGTGATCCCGGGACTAGCGGGATAGAGACCCAGTACTTC
NA	TRBV29-1	12	TRBJ1-1	NA	CSVEGQGTEAFF	TGCAGCGTTGAAGGGCAGGGCACTGAAGCTTTCTTT
TRBD1	TRBV10-3	16	TRBJ1-4	NA	CAIRTKKGQVNEKLFF	TGTGCCATCAGGACCAAGAAGGGACAGGTGAATGAAAAACTGTTTTTT
NA	TRBV12-3/TRBV12-4	15	TRBJ2-1	NA	CATTDGGLLEDEQFF	TGTGCCACCACCGATGGGGGCCTCCTAGAGGATGAGCAGTTCTTC
NA	TRBV20-1	15	TRBJ1-5	NA	CSAWGNGGLNQPQHF	TGCAGTGCTTGGGGCAACGGGGGATTGAATCAGCCCCAGCATTTT
TRBD2	TRBV5-1	14	TRBJ2-5	few	CASRVGGSQETQYF	TGCGCCAGCAGGGTGGGAGGGTCCCAAGAGACCCAGTACTTC
NA	TRBV29-1	13	TRBJ2-7	once	CSVEFGQGYEQYF	TGCAGCGTTGAATTCGGTCAGGGGTACGAGCAGTACTTC
NA	TRBV3-1	13	TRBJ2-5	NA	CASSHGSQETQYF	TGTGCCAGCAGCCATGGGAGTCAAGAGACCCAGTACTTC
NA	TRBV20-1	15	TRBJ2-2	few	CSARRGGGNTGELFF	TGCAGTGCGAGACGGGGAGGAGGGAACACCGGGGAGCTGTTTTTT
NA	TRBV2	15	TRBJ2-2	NA	CASSEKGVNTGELFF	TGTGCCAGCAGTGAGAAGGGGGTGAACACCGGGGAGCTGTTTTTT
TRBD2	TRBV5-1	13	TRBJ2-7	once	CASSLSGANEQYF	TGCGCCAGCAGCTTAAGCGGGGCCAACGAGCAGTACTTC
NA	TRBV4-2	15	TRBJ1-1	few	CASSPVGGANTEAFF	TGTGCCAGCAGCCCAGTCGGGGGGGCGAACACTGAAGCTTTCTTT
TRBD1	TRBV3-1	13	TRBJ1-1	many	CASSPGTGTEAFF	TGTGCCAGCAGCCCCGGGACAGGCACTGAAGCTTTCTTT
TRBD2	TRBV5-6	14	TRBJ2-5	NA	CASSLYSGGSTQYF	TGTGCCAGCAGCTTGTATAGCGGGGGCTCGACCCAGTACTTC
TRBD2	TRBV9	18	TRBJ2-1	few	CASSARERGLAAYNEQFF	TGTGCCAGCAGCGCCAGAGAAAGGGGACTAGCGGCCTACAATGAGCAGTTCTTC
TRBD1	TRBV27	16	TRBJ2-7	NA	CASSLLHRTGLYEQYF	TGTGCCAGCAGTTTATTGCACCGGACAGGGCTGTACGAGCAGTACTTC
TRBD2	TRBV20-1	14	TRBJ2-3	few	CSATTSGSTDTQYF	TGCAGTGCAACGACTAGCGGGAGCACAGATACGCAGTATTTT
TRBD1	TRBV7-9	13	TRBJ2-7	NA	CASSRTGGNEQYF	TGTGCCAGCTCTCGAACAGGGGGTAACGAGCAGTACTTC
NA	TRBV6-1	13	TRBJ2-5	NA	CASREVGEETQYF	TGTGCCAGCAGGGAGGTAGGGGAAGAGACCCAGTACTTC
NA	TRBV5-1	11	TRBJ2-7	NA	CASTSGVVQYF	TGCGCCAGCACCAGTGGGGTCGTGCAGTACTTC
NA	TRBV4-2	16	TRBJ1-2	NA	CASSHGPQGTFYGYTF	TGTGCCAGCAGCCATGGACCGCAAGGGACCTTCTATGGCTACACCTTC
NA	TRBV7-9	11	TRBJ2-3	NA	CASEESDTQYF	TGTGCCAGCGAGGAATCAGATACGCAGTATTTT
NA	TRBV18	14	TRBJ2-5	few	CASSPPSPQETQYF	TGTGCCAGCTCACCACCGAGCCCCCAAGAGACCCAGTACTTC
NA	TRBV18	16	TRBJ1-1	NA	CASSPQGVGKNTEAFF	TGTGCCAGCTCACCGCAGGGAGTGGGGAAGAACACTGAAGCTTTCTTT
NA	TRBV7-2	13	TRBJ1-1	NA	CASSPIGGTEAFF	TGTGCCAGCAGCCCCATAGGGGGTACTGAAGCTTTCTTT
TRBD1	TRBV2	14	TRBJ1-4	NA	CASRYGQGNEKLFF	TGTGCCAGCAGATACGGACAGGGGAATGAAAAACTGTTTTTT
TRBD1	TRBV24-1	16	TRBJ2-3	NA	CATSDRVTGGTDTQYF	TGTGCCACCAGTGATCGTGTGACAGGGGGCACAGATACGCAGTATTTT
TRBD2	TRBV12-3/TRBV12-4	15	TRBJ2-1	NA	CASSLSLAGYNEQFF	TGTGCCAGCAGTTTATCACTAGCGGGCTACAATGAGCAGTTCTTC
NA	TRBV7-9	15	TRBJ2-7	many	CASSPRDSSFYEQYF	TGTGCCAGCAGCCCCCGGGACTCCTCTTTCTACGAGCAGTACTTC
NA	TRBV20-1	13	TRBJ2-1	many	CSATRTLSLEQFF	TGCAGTGCTACCCGGACTCTCTCGCTTGAGCAGTTCTTC
NA	TRBV6-5	12	TRBJ2-1	NA	CASSYRGYEQFF	TGTGCCAGCAGTTACAGAGGTTATGAGCAGTTCTTC
TRBD1	TRBV6-6	15	TRBJ1-1	few	CASRIDRVSNTEAFF	TGTGCCAGCAGAATCGACAGGGTTTCGAACACTGAAGCTTTCTTT
NA	TRBV3-1	19	TRBJ2-5	NA	CASTPTYGGRGKEQETQYF	TGTGCCAGCACCCCTACGTATGGGGGGCGGGGGAAAGAACAAGAGACCCAGTACTTC
NA	TRBV20-1	15	TRBJ2-7	few	CSARARQRSSYEQYF	TGCAGTGCTAGAGCTCGACAGCGCAGCTCCTACGAGCAGTACTTC
NA	TRBV24-1	16	TRBJ2-2	NA	CATSDPGVANTGELFF	TGTGCCACCAGTGATCCAGGGGTAGCGAACACCGGGGAGCTGTTTTTT
NA	TRBV20-1	14	TRBJ2-1	NA	CSADESARGNEQFF	TGCAGTGCCGACGAATCTGCTCGGGGAAATGAGCAGTTCTTC
NA	TRBV20-1	11	TRBJ2-7	once	CSADYGYEQYF	TGCAGTGCGGATTACGGGTACGAGCAGTACTTC
NA	TRBV30	14	TRBJ1-1	NA	CAWSGRGQGAEAFF	TGTGCCTGGAGTGGACGGGGACAAGGGGCTGAAGCTTTCTTT
NA	TRBV25-1	15	TRBJ1-1	NA	CASSEPEWARTEAFF	TGTGCCAGCAGTGAACCCGAGTGGGCGAGGACTGAAGCTTTCTTT
TRBD2	TRBV6-2/TRBV6-3	14	TRBJ2-7	NA	CASSPGGGPIEQYF	TGTGCCAGCAGTCCCGGGGGAGGGCCCATCGAGCAGTACTTC
NA	TRBV11-2	16	TRBJ2-2	few	CASSQMQGLITGELFF	TGTGCCAGCAGCCAAATGCAAGGACTGATCACCGGGGAGCTGTTTTTT
TRBD1	TRBV5-4	15	TRBJ2-7	NA	CASRRDRVSSYEQYF	TGTGCCAGCAGACGGGACAGGGTAAGCTCCTACGAGCAGTACTTC
TRBD1	TRBV5-1	17	TRBJ1-1	NA	CASSLWGTRQGGAEAFF	TGCGCCAGCAGCTTGTGGGGGACTAGACAGGGCGGCGCTGAAGCTTTCTTT
NA	TRBV5-6	14	TRBJ2-7	few	CASSLPGTGHEQYF	TGTGCCAGCAGTCTCCCGGGGACCGGACACGAGCAGTACTTC